The clone carrying this TCR beta chain was found many times. What it recognizes is unknown. The data originate from a study of T cell repertoires in cytomegalovirus infection. V was pared by 4 bases and J by 0 bases, with 6 bases between. The CDR3 spans 13 residues. Germline CDR1 reads MNHEY; CDR2 reads SVGEGT. Broader study findings: Public TCR beta family frequency separated CMV-and-HLA carriers, including in an independent cohort.

One entry per CDR3 protein results from TCRdb running MiXCR on the reads. This sample has more than 150,000 distinct CDR3 sequences; about 21% occur once, and the top ten carry around 3.2%. The TCR sequence derives from a human donor in good health (CMV status not recorded). Some clones in this sample may be carry-over from other donors' samples. The V call is TRBV6-2 or TRBV6-3, the J call TRBJ1-1; D is undetermined. The sequencing sample was made of PBMCs. The CDR3 DNA sequence: TGTGCCAGCAGTTCTCACTTGAACACTGAAGCTTTCTTT. This translates into CASSSHLNTEAFF.